The text below deals with one T cell receptor beta chain. This specimen belongs to a study of blood T cell repertoires in COVID-19. Study-level background: The analysed material was cDNA or gDNA that came from T cells, B-cell-depleted T cells, or PBMCs.

Looked up from germline, CDR1 is DFQATT and CDR2 is SNEGSKA (reference sequence). The CDR3 spans 11 residues. V gave up 5 bases and J gave up 15 bases; unmatched junction bases: 8. Under the authors' procedure: Researchers report that nucleated cell counts were estimated from reference gene primer amplification. TCRdb's table, derived via immunoSEQ multiplex PCR, lists solely in-frame clones and lacks some. For V, J and clone size, that table is used; D and trimming come from the DNA. The sample consists of about 200,000 clones, 84% of them appearing once. Sample: peripheral blood. The source of this sequence is a human donor in a cohort sampled during active COVID-19. The chain combines TRBV20-1 with TRBJ2-1; TRBD2 matches 9 bases. The CDR3 protein is CSAASGTSPFF. The CDR3 region has the DNA TGCAGTGCTGCATCCGGGACTAGCCCGTTCTTC.